These 25 T cell receptor beta chains share one sample of origin, sequenced in a study of T cell repertoires in cytomegalovirus infection. Each CDR3 protein is one row after TCRdb ran MiXCR on the reads. The sample includes 750,000 to 900,000 distinct CDR3 sequences, almost 30% of them seen just once. No antigen is known for these receptors. Sequencing was performed on cultured CD8+ T cells from PBMCs, taken from culture after CMV antigen stimulation. These receptors were taken from a human donor in good health (CMV status not recorded). Some clones in this sample may be carry-over from other donors' samples.

The rearrangement uses TRBV27 and TRBJ2-1; D gene unclear. CDR1 and CDR2 from the germline V gene are MNHEY and SMNVEV (reference sequence). This CDR3 is built from 14 residues. Trimming left V 0 bases short and J 7 bases short, with 10 bases between. CDR3 sequence: CASSLSLLVNEQFF. The DNA of the CDR3 is TGTGCCAGCAGTTTATCGTTACTGGTTAATGAGCAGTTCTTC.

This clonotype was picked up a small number of times. The rearrangement uses TRBV7-9 and TRBJ2-3; D not certain. The CDR3 length is 14 residues. The germline V and J ends were trimmed by 0 bases and 8 bases, with 12 bases remaining between them. Germline lookup yields CDR1 SEHNR and CDR2 FQNEAQ (reference sequence). CDR3 nucleotide sequence: TGTGCCAGCAGCTTAGCGCGAGGCTCACCTACGCAGTATTTT. It encodes CASSLARGSPTQYF.

This clonotype has a handful of counts. This chain links TRBV2 with TRBJ1-1; tentatively, D is TRBD1 (6 bases). CDR1 is SNHLY and CDR2 is FYNNEI in the germline V gene. The ends were cut back, 5 bases at V and 1 base at J, with 17 bases in the middle. CDR3 length equals 16 residues. The CDR3 reads CASSKTGLSSNTEAFF. The CDR3 nucleotides read TGTGCCAGCAGTAAGACAGGTCTTTCGTCGAACACTGAAGCTTTCTTT.

The V and J genes are TRBV7-3 and TRBJ2-5, with unresolved D. Trimming shortened V by 3 bases and J by 9 bases, and 14 bases separated the two germline ends. The CDR3 contains 13 residues. Germline V CDR1 and CDR2: SGHTA, FQGTGA. CDR3 amino acids: CASSLSPHWAQYF. The CDR3 DNA is TGTGCCAGCAGCTTGAGCCCTCACTGGGCCCAGTACTTC.

CDR3 residues: CASSLGTEYSPLHF. In DNA, the CDR3 is TGTGCCAGCAGTCTCGGGACAGAATATTCACCCCTCCACTTT. This chain links TRBV6-2 or TRBV6-3 with TRBJ1-6; the match to TRBD1 covers 7 bases. This CDR3 comprises 14 residues. After removal of 5 bases from V and 8 bases from J, the junction contained 6 bases not matched to a gene. Germline CDR1 is MNHEY and CDR2 is SVGEGT.

The chain is built from TRBV5-8 and TRBJ2-7; 9 bases are a match to TRBD1. The trim removed 3 bases at V and 5 bases at J, leaving 3 bases unmatched. Germline-derived CDR1 and CDR2 are SGHTS and YDEGEE. The CDR3 spans 13 residues. In DNA, the CDR3 is TGTGCCAGCAGCTGGGACAGGGTGGACGAGCAGTACGTC. Translation: CASSWDRVDEQYV.

This clonotype showed up many times. This chain links TRBV7-6 with TRBJ1-4; a weak D match, TRBD1 (5 bases). The CDR3 loop spans 15 amino acids. The germline CDR1 and CDR2 sequences are SGHVS and FNYEAQ. V was pared by 1 base and J by 2 bases, with 8 bases between. The DNA for the CDR3 is TGTGCCAGCAGCTTAGTTTCAGGGACTAATGAAAAACTGTTTTTT. It yields the protein CASSLVSGTNEKLFF.

The chain couples TRBV24-1 to TRBJ1-1, with a weak D call TRBD1 (6 bases). Germline CDR1 reads KGHDR; CDR2 reads SFDVKD. The V end was cut by 10 bases, the J end by 1 base, with 12 bases between. The CDR3 spans 13 residues. CDR3 residues: CATRQDPNTEAFF. CDR3 bases: TGTGCCACAAGACAGGACCCGAACACTGAAGCTTTCTTT.

The rearrangement joins TRBV6-5 to TRBJ2-3; weak D call: TRBD1 (6 bases). The CDR3 has 17 amino acids. Per germline, CDR1 MNHEY and CDR2 SVGAGI. Trimming left V 6 bases short and J 0 bases short, with 19 bases between. This chain's CDR3 is CASRVRGTLPSTDTQYF. The CDR3 DNA is TGTGCCAGCAGAGTGAGGGGGACACTCCCTAGCACAGATACGCAGTATTTT.

The chain employs TRBV7-2 and TRBJ2-1; 10 bases map to TRBD2. With 6 bases clipped from V and 2 bases from J, the junction kept 4 bases outside the gene matches. Germline CDR1 SGHTA, CDR2 FQGNSA. The CDR3 runs 15 residues. The CDR3 sequence: CASRVSGGAYNEQFF. DNA for the CDR3: TGTGCCAGCAGGGTGAGCGGGGGGGCCTACAATGAGCAGTTCTTC.

The chain recombines TRBV12-3 or TRBV12-4 with TRBJ1-1; no reliable D call. The CDR3 contains 12 residues. The V and J ends lost 11 bases and 4 bases respectively, with 14 bases between them. CDR3 region: CASKRLATEAFF. The CDR3 DNA sequence: TGTGCCTCTAAGCGGTTGGCCACTGAAGCTTTCTTT.

The V call is TRBV9, the J call TRBJ2-1; TRBD2 aligns across 7 bases. The J segment lost 4 bases and the V segment lost 9 bases, leaving 10 bases of the junction unmatched. The CDR3 covers 14 residues. Germline values: CDR1 SGDLS, CDR2 YYNGEE. The chain's CDR3 is CAKREAGRYNEQFF. The DNA for the CDR3 is TGTGCCAAAAGGGAAGCGGGGAGGTACAATGAGCAGTTCTTC.

This clonotype was picked up a small number of times. This sequence joins TRBV6-1 and TRBJ2-1, with a tentative D call TRBD2 (7 bases). The V gene's germline CDR1 is MNHNS and CDR2 SASEGT. CDR3 size: 14 residues. Between the trimmed V and J ends, which lost 2 bases and 7 bases, there was a span of 12 bases. This CDR3 is CASSERGAQNEQFF. The CDR3 coding sequence is TGTGCCAGCAGTGAACGGGGGGCCCAAAATGAGCAGTTCTTC.

This chain uses TRBV20-1 with TRBJ1-5; 8 bases are a match to TRBD1. The CDR3 has 15 amino acids. V gave up 2 bases and J gave up 5 bases; unmatched junction bases: 8. Germline loops: CDR1 DFQATT, CDR2 SNEGSKA (reference sequence). The CDR3 DNA sequence: TGCAGTGCTAGACTTGACTTGACAGGGGATCAGCCCCAGCATTTT. Translated: CSARLDLTGDQPQHF.

In its sample, this clonotype was seen a few times. The chain is built from TRBV20-1 and TRBJ1-1; no reliable D call. V lost 3 bases and J lost 0, with 14 bases in between. The germline V gene has CDR1 DFQATT and CDR2 SNEGSKA (reference sequence). The CDR3 runs 15 residues. The DNA for the CDR3 is TGCAGTGCTAGTCGAGGAATCGTGATGAACACTGAAGCTTTCTTT. Translated, it gives CSASRGIVMNTEAFF.

The CDR3 is CASSIDEGWAQPQHF. CDR3 bases: TGTGCCAGTAGTATAGACGAGGGATGGGCTCAGCCCCAGCATTTT. The gene calls are TRBV19 and TRBJ1-5; D gene ambiguous. This CDR3 contains 15 residues. Germline V CDR1 and CDR2: LNHDA, SQIVND (reference sequence). Trimming took off 0 bases at V and 6 bases at J, with 12 bases between the two ends.

The gene calls are TRBV7-9 and TRBJ1-1, with D maybe TRBD1 (5 bases). V lost 5 bases and J lost 6, with 16 bases in between. Germline loops: CDR1 SEHNR, CDR2 FQNEAQ (reference sequence). The CDR3 runs to 14 residues. CDR3 residues: CASSIPGPLSEAFF. The CDR3 DNA follows: TGTGCCAGCAGCATACCGGGACCCTTGTCTGAAGCTTTCTTT.

In this sample, this clonotype turned up many times. The chain has TRBV12-3 or TRBV12-4 and TRBJ2-5; 8 bases line up with TRBD2. This CDR3 is 15 amino acids long. The junction had 13 bases not matched to a gene; V was cut back by 8 bases and J by 5 bases. The CDR3 DNA sequence: TGTGCCAGCTGCCCCCCGGGGGGGGGAAAGGAGACCCAGTACTTC. Residues: CASCPPGGGKETQYF.

The V call is TRBV4-1, the J call TRBJ2-7, with TRBD2 matching over 8 bases. V shed 0 bases and J 3 bases; nucleotides not matched to a gene: 7. CDR3 length: 16 amino acids. CDR1 is MGHRA and CDR2 is YSYEKL in the germline V gene. CDR3 sequence reads: CASSQDRSSGGYEQYF. Written as DNA, the CDR3 is TGCGCCAGCAGCCAAGATCGATCGAGCGGGGGCTACGAGCAGTACTTC.

This clonotype was counted between two and nine times. The rearrangement joins TRBV5-6 to TRBJ2-5; 10 positions agree with TRBD1. J gave up 5 bases and V 0 bases, and 7 bases lay outside the gene matches. There are 16 residues in the CDR3. Germline assignment: CDR1 SGHDT and CDR2 YYEEEE. The CDR3 DNA follows: TGTGCCAGCAGCTTGGCCGGGACAGGGGCCGGCGAGACCCAGTACTTC. Residues: CASSLAGTGAGETQYF.

This clonotype was observed a few times. V usage is TRBV12-3 or TRBV12-4 and J usage is TRBJ1-1; weak D call: TRBD1 (6 bases). The CDR3 runs to 13 residues. V lost 4 bases and J lost 4, with 10 bases in between. CDR3 sequence (DNA): TGTGCCAGCAGTTCCCTCAGGGGCACTGAAGCTTTCTTT. It codes for CASSSLRGTEAFF.

The V gene is TRBV18, the J gene TRBJ2-1; 8 nucleotides line up with TRBD1. CDR1 is KGHSH and CDR2 is LQKENI in the germline V gene. The CDR3 runs 15 residues. V shed 6 bases and J 3 bases; nucleotides not matched to a gene: 7. DNA for the CDR3: TGTGCCAGCTCCCGACCAGGGGGCATCTACAATGAGCAGTTCTTC. It specifies CASSRPGGIYNEQFF.

A few counts support this clonotype. This sequence joins TRBV7-8 and TRBJ2-7, with D hard to call. The CDR3 sequence is 13 residues long. The germline V gene has CDR1 SGHVS and CDR2 FQNEAQ. Trimming took 5 bases from V and 7 from J, leaving 15 bases between them. This chain's CDR3 is CASSLELPWEQYF. CDR3 DNA sequence: TGTGCCAGCAGCCTTGAGTTACCTTGGGAGCAGTACTTC.

This clonotype came up a few times. The gene calls are TRBV6-5 and TRBJ2-5, with TRBD2 matching 13 bases. V trimming: 7 bases; J trimming: 10 bases; junction bases outside the gene matches: 3. The CDR3 runs to 12 residues. Germline V gene data show CDR1 as MNHEY and CDR2 as SVGAGI. The CDR3, as DNA: TGTGCCAGCACCGGACTAGCGGGAGACCAGTACTTC. It is translated as CASTGLAGDQYF.

This clonotype was detected only a few times. The chain recombines TRBV7-2 with TRBJ2-1; TRBD2 agrees at 7 bases. CDR3 length: 17 residues. V was clipped by 4 bases and J by 0 bases; unmatched bases: 9. The germline gives CDR1 SGHTA, CDR2 FQGNSA. The chain's CDR3 is CASSYSSGSSSYNEQFF. The CDR3 DNA reads as TGTGCCAGCAGCTACTCTAGCGGTTCGAGCTCCTACAATGAGCAGTTCTTC.